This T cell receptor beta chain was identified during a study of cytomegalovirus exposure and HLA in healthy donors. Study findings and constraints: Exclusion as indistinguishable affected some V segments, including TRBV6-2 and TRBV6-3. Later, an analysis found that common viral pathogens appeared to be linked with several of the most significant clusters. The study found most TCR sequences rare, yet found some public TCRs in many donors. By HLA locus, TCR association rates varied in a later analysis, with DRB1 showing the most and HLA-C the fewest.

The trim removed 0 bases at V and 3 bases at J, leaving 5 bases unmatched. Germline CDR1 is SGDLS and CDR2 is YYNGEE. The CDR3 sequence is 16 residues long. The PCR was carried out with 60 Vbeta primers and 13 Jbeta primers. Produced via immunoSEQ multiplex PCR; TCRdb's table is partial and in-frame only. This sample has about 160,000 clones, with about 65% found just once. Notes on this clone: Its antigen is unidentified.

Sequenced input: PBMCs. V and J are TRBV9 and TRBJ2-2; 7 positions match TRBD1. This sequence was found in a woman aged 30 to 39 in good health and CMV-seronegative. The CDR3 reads CASSVVDRVYTGELFF. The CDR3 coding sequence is TGTGCCAGCAGCGTAGTCGACAGGGTTTACACCGGGGAGCTGTTTTTT. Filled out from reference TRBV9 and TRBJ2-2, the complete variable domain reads DSGVTQTPKHLITATGQRVTLRCSPRSGDLSVYWYQQSLDQGLQFLIQYYNGEERAKGNILERFSAQQFPDLHSELNLSSLELGDSALYFCASSVVDRVYTGELFFGEGSRLTVL.